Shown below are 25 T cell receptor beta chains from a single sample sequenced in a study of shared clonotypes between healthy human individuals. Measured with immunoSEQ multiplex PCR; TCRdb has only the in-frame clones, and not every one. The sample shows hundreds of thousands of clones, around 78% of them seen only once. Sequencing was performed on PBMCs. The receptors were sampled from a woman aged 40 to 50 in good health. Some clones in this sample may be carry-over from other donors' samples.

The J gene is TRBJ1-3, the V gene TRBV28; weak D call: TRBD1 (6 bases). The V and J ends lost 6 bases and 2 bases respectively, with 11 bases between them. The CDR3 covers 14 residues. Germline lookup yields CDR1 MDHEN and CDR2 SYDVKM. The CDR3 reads CASRIPGAGNTIYF. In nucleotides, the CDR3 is TGTGCCAGCAGGATTCCAGGGGCTGGAAACACCATATATTTT. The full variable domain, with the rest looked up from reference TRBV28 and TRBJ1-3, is DVKVTQSSRYLVKRTGEKVFLECVQDMDHENMFWYRQDPGLGLRLIYFSYDVKMKEKGDIPEGYSVSREKKERFSLILESASTNQTSMYLCASRIPGAGNTIYFGEGSWLTVV.

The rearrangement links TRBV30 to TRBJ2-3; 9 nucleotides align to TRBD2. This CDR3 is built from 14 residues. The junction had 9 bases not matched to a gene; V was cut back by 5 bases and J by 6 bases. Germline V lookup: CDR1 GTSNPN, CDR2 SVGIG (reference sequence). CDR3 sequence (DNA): TGTGCCTGGGAGGCTAGCGGGATAATGGATACGCAGTATTTT. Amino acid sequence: CAWEASGIMDTQYF. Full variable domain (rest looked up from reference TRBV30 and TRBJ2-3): SQTIHQWPATLVQPVGSPLSLECTVEGTSNPNLYWYRQAAGRGLQLLFYSVGIGQISSEVPQNLSASRPQDRQFILSSKKLLLSDSGFYLCAWEASGIMDTQYFGPGTRLTVL.

For the CDR3, the DNA is TGCGCCAGCAGCTTGGACGGACTAGCGGGAGGGGAGCAGTTCTTC. This codes for CASSLDGLAGGEQFF. The rearrangement links TRBV5-1 to TRBJ2-1; 15 bases align to TRBD2. This CDR3 contains 15 residues. Germline loops: CDR1 SGHRS, CDR2 YFSETQ. J gave up 10 bases and V 0 bases, and 2 bases lay outside the gene matches.

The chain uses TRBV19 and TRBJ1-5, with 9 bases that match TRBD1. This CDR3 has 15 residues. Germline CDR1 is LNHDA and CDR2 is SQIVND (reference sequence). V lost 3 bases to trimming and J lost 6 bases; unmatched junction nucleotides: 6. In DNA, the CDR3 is TGTGCCAGTAGTATTGGACAGGGGTGGGCTCAGCCCCAGCATTTT. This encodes CASSIGQGWAQPQHF.

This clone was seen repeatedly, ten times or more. DNA of the CDR3: TGTGCCAGCTCACCCTCCCTCGGCAGGGGATCGACTGAAGCTTTCTTT. Protein: CASSPSLGRGSTEAFF. V is TRBV18 and J is TRBJ1-1, with TRBD1 as a possible D gene (6 bases). In germline, CDR1 is KGHSH, CDR2 LQKENI. The CDR3 totals 16 residues. V shed 3 bases and J shed 5 bases, with 19 bases lying between them.

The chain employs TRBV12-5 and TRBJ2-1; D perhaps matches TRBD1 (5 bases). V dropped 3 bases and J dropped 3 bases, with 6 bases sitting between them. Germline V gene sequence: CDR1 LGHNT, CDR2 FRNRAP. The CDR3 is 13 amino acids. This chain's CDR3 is CASGLGVYNEQFF. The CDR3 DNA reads TGTGCTAGTGGTTTAGGGGTCTACAATGAGCAGTTCTTC.

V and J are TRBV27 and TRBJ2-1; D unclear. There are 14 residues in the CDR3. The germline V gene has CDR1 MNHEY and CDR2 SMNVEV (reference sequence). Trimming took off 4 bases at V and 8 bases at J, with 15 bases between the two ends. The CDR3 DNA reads TGTGCCAGCAGTTCGACCCCCCGGAGCGATGAGCAGTTCTTC. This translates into CASSSTPRSDEQFF.

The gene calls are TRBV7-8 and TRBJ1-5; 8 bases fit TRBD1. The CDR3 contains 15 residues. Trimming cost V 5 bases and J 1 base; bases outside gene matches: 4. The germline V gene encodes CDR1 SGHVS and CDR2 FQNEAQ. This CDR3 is CASSPRQGSNQPQHF. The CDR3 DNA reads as TGTGCCAGCAGCCCTCGACAGGGGAGCAATCAGCCCCAGCATTTT.

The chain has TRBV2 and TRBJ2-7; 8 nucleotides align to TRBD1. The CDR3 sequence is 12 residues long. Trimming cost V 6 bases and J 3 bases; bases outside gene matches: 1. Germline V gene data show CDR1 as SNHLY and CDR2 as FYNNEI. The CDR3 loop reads CASRQGVYEQYF. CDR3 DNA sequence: TGTGCCAGCAGACAGGGGGTCTACGAGCAGTACTTC.

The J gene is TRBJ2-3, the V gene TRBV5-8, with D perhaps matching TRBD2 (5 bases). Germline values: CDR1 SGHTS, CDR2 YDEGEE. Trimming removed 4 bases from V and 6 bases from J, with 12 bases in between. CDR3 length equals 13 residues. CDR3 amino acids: CASSAGHWDTQYF. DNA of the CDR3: TGTGCCAGCAGCGCGGGCCATTGGGATACGCAGTATTTT.

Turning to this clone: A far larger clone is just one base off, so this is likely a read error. The CDR3 is CARSEGNQPQHF. DNA of the CDR3: TGTGCCAGAAGTGAAGGGAATCAGCCCCAGCATTTT. This chain uses TRBV6-1 with TRBJ1-5; D remains ambiguous. The V gene's germline CDR1 is MNHNS and CDR2 SASEGT. There are 12 residues in the CDR3.

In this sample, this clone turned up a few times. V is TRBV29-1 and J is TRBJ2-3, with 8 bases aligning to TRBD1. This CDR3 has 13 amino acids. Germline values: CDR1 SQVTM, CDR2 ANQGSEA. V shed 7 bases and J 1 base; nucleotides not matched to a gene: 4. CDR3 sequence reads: CSGSGGGTDTQYF. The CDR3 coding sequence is TGCAGCGGATCAGGGGGCGGCACAGATACGCAGTATTTT.

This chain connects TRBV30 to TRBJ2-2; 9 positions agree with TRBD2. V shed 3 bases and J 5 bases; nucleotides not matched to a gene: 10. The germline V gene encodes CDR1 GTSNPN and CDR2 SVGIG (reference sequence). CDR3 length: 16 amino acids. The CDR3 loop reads CAWSEPERGATGELFF. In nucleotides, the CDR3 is TGTGCCTGGAGCGAACCGGAGCGGGGGGCGACCGGGGAGCTGTTTTTT.

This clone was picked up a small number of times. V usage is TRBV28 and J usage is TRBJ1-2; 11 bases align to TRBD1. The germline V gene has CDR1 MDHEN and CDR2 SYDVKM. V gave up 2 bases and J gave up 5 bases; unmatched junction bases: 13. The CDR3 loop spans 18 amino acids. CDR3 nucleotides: TGTGCCAGCAGTTTACGTCATGGACAGGGGGCGATTCGGTATGGCTACACCTTC. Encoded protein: CASSLRHGQGAIRYGYTF.

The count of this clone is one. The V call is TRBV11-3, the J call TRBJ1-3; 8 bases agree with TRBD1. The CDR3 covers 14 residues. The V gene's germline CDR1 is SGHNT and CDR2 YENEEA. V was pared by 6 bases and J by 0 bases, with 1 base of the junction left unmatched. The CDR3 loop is CASSQGASGNTIYF. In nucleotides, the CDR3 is TGTGCCAGCAGTCAGGGGGCCTCTGGAAACACCATATATTTT.

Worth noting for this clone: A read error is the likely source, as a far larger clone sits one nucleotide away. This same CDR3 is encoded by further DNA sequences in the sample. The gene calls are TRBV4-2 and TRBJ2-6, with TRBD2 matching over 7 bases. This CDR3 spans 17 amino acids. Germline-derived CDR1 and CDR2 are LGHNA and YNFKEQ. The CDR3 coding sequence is TGTGCTAGCAGCCAAGATGCGGGGGTAGCTGGGGCCAACGTCCTGACTTTC. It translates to CASSQDAGVAGANVLTF.

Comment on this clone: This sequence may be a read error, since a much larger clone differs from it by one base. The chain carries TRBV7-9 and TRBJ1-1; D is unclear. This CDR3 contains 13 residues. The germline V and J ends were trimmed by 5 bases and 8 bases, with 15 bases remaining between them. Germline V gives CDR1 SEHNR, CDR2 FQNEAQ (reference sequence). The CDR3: CASSPGWVREAFF. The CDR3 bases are TGTGCCAGCAGCCCTGGGTGGGTGCGGGAAGCTTTCTTT.

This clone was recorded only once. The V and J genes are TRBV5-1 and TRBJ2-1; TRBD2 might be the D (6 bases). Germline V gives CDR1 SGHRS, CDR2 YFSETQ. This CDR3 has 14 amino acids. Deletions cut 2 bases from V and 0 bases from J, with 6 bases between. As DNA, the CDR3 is TGCGCCAGCAGCTTCGGGAGCTCCTACAATGAGCAGTTCTTC. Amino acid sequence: CASSFGSSYNEQFF.

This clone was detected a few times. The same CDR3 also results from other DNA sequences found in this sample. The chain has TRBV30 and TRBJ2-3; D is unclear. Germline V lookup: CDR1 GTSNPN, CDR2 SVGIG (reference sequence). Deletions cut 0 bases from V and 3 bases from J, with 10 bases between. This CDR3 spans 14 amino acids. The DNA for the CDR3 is TGTGCCTGGAGTGTAAGACTTGGTACAGATACGCAGTATTTT. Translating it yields CAWSVRLGTDTQYF.

In nucleotides, the CDR3 is TGTGCCAGCAGCTCGAGGGGAGGGACCTGGGGGCAGTTCTTC. Protein product: CASSSRGGTWGQFF. The J gene is TRBJ2-1, the V gene TRBV7-2; 7 bases are a match to TRBD2. From germline, CDR1 is SGHTA and CDR2 FQGNSA. Trimming removed 4 bases from V and 12 bases from J; junction bases left unmatched: 12. This CDR3 has 14 amino acids.

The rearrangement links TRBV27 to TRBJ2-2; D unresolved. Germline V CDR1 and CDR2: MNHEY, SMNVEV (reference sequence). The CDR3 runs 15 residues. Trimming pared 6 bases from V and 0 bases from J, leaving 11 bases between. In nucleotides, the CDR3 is TGTGCCAGCAGACCCCACACCTCGAACACCGGGGAGCTGTTTTTT. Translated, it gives CASRPHTSNTGELFF.

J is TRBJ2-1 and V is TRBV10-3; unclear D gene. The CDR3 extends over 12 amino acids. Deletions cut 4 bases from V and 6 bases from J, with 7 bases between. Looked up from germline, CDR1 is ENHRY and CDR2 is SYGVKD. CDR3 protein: CAISVNSNEQFF. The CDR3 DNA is TGTGCCATCAGTGTGAACTCCAATGAGCAGTTCTTC.

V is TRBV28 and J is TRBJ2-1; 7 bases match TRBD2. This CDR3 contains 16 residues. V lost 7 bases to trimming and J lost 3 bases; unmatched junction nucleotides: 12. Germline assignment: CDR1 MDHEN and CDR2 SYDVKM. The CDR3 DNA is TGTGCCAGCACCCAAACCACGGGAGGTTACTACAATGAGCAGTTCTTC. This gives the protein CASTQTTGGYYNEQFF.

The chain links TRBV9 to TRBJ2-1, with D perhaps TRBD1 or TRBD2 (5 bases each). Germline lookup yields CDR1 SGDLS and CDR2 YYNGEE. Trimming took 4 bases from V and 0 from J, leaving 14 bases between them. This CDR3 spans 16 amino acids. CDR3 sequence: CASSWGSRYSYNEQFF. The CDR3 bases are TGTGCCAGCAGCTGGGGGTCGAGATACTCCTACAATGAGCAGTTCTTC.

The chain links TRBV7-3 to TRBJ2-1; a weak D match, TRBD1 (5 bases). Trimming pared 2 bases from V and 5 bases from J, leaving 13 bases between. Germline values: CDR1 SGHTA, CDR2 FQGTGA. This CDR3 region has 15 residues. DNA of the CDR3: TGTGCCAGCAGCTTAGGAAGGGGAACAAACAATGAGCAGTTCTTC. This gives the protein CASSLGRGTNNEQFF.